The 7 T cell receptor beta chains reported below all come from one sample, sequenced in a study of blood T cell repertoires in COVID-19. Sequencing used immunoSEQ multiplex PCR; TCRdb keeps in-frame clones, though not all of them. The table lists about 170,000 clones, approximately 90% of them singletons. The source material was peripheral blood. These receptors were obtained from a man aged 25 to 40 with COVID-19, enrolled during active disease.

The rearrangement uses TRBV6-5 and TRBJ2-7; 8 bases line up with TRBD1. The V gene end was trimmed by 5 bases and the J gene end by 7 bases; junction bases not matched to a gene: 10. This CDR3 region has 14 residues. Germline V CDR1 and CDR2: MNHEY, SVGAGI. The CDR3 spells CASSPGTGDWEQYF. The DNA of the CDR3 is TGTGCCAGCAGTCCCGGGACAGGCGATTGGGAGCAGTACTTC.

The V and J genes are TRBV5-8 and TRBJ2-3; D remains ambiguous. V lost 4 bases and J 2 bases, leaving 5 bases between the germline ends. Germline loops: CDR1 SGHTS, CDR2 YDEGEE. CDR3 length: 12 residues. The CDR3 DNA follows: TGTGCCAGCAGCCAGAACACAGATACGCAGTATTTT. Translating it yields CASSQNTDTQYF.

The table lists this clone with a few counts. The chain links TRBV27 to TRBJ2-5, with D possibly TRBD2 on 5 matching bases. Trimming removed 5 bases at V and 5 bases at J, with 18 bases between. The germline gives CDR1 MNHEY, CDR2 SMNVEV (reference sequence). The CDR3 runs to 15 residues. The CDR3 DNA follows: TGTGCCAGCAGTCCGAGGGCCCCCTCGGGGGAGACCCAGTACTTC. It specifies CASSPRAPSGETQYF.

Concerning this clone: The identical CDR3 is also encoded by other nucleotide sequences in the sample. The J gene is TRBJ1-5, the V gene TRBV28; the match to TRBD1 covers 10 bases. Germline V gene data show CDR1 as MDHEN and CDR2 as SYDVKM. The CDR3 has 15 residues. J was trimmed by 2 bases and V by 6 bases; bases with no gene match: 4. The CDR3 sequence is CASSLGTGGNQPQHF. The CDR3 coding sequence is TGTGCCAGCAGCCTCGGGACAGGGGGCAATCAGCCCCAGCATTTT.

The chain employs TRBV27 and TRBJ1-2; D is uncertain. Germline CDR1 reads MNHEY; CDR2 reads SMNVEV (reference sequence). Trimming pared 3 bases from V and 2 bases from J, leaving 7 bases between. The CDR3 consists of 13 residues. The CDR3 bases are TGTGCCAGCAGTTTTAACAGCAACTATGGCTACACCTTC. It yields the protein CASSFNSNYGYTF.

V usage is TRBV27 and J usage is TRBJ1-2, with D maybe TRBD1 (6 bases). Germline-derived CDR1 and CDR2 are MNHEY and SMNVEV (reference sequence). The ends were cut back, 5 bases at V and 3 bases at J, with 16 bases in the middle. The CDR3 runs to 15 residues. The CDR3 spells CASSPGGGKDYGYTF. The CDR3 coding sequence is TGTGCCAGCAGTCCGGGGGGCGGAAAGGACTATGGCTACACCTTC.

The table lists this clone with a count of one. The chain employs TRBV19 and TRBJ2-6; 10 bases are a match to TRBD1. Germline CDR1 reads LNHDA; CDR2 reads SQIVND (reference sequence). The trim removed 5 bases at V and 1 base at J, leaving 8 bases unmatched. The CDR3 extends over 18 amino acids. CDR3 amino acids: CASSSRTGGFSGANVLTF. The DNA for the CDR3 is TGTGCCAGTAGTTCCCGGACAGGGGGATTTTCTGGGGCCAACGTCCTGACTTTC.